This T cell receptor beta chain was observed in a study of CD8 T cells in ankylosing spondylitis. V lost 7 bases, J lost 2 bases, and 11 bases lay in between. The CDR3 has 13 residues. Germline lookup yields CDR1 SGHRS and CDR2 YFSETQ. TCRdb independently ran MiXCR on the 5' RACE reads; one entry per CDR3 protein. The sample holds a few hundred thousand distinct CDR3 sequences; about 10% are singletons and the top ten take 6% to 7.5%. General study results and limits: Eight highly homologous variants formed a TCR beta motif that appeared characteristic of ankylosing spondylitis blood. Clones linked with disease were CD8+ and fairly uncommon in the peripheral blood.

This clonotype was counted at least ten times. What it binds is unknown. Material: blood, either unsorted or a sorted T cell fraction (not recorded which). This chain joins TRBV5-1 and TRBJ2-3; possibly TRBD2 for D (7 bases). The TCR originated in a male donor with ankylosing spondylitis or in good health (not recorded which). The DNA of the CDR3 is TGCGCCAGCCGGGGGGCCATCACAGATACGCAGTATTTT. As protein: CASRGAITDTQYF.